The sequence of this T cell receptor beta chain was determined in a study of cytomegalovirus exposure and HLA in healthy donors. The V and J ends lost 3 bases and 5 bases, in that order; junction bases with no gene match: 5. This CDR3 contains 13 residues. Per germline, CDR1 SQVTM and CDR2 ANQGSEA. Researchers ran the PCR with 60 Vbeta and 13 Jbeta primers. Sequencing was performed with immunoSEQ multiplex PCR; in TCRdb, only in-frame clones are kept and a portion is missing. The sample lists some 130,000 clones; 78% were seen once. The sample comprised PBMCs. The rearrangement links TRBV29-1 to TRBJ2-5, with 8 bases that match TRBD1. This receptor was taken from a female donor in good health and CMV-seronegative. In DNA, the CDR3 is TGCAGCGTTGAGACGGACAGGGATGAGACCCAGTACTTC. This sequence encodes CSVETDRDETQYF.